This TCR beta chain was recorded in a study of beta chain features in type 1 diabetes. Overall study findings and caveats: For Type 1 diabetes patients, all four CD4+ subsets carried TCRB CDR3s that were moderately but significantly shorter. Fewer insertions but more deletions were seen at VDJ junctions in type 1 diabetes patients.

The CDR3 has 14 residues. V lost 3 bases to trimming and J lost 5 bases; unmatched junction nucleotides: 0. Germline V gene lookup returns CDR1 SGHTA and CDR2 FQGTGA. cDNA synthesis used the whole RNA isolate, giving expressed TCRB sequences. Only in-frame clones appear in the TCRdb table, and some are missing; sequencing was by immunoSEQ multiplex PCR. Seen here are under 150,000 clones, 6.9% observed once, and the top ten hold about 1.4%. CD45RO/CCR7/CD25/CD127/CD95/CD27 staining was used to isolate CD4+ naive, central memory, regulatory and stem cell-like memory cells by sorting. Purities over 98% were achieved in all sorted populations. In this sample, this clone turned up a few times. Its antigen is unidentified.

The chain has TRBV7-3 and TRBJ2-2, with 10 bases identical to TRBD2. The sample consisted of central memory CD4+ T cells from blood. This clonotype was obtained from a woman in her 30s in good health. CDR3 DNA sequence: TGTGCCAGCAGCTTGGGACTAGCGACCGGGGAGCTGTTTTTT. Translated, it gives CASSLGLATGELFF.